These 23 T cell receptor beta chains came from one sample sequenced in a study of cytomegalovirus exposure and HLA in healthy donors. It was with 60 Vbeta and 13 Jbeta primers that the PCR ran. Sequenced by immunoSEQ multiplex PCR; TCRdb stores in-frame clones only, minus some. The table lists tens of thousands of clones, 60% to 75% of them singletons. The material sequenced was PBMCs. The receptors derive from a man aged 40-49 years in good health and CMV-seropositive.

This chain links TRBV6-1 with TRBJ1-3; D gene unclear. The germline gives CDR1 MNHNS, CDR2 SASEGT. Trimming pared 0 bases from V and 5 bases from J, leaving 8 bases between. This CDR3 has 14 residues. The CDR3 is CASSEAEQRNTIYF. The CDR3, as DNA: TGTGCCAGCAGTGAAGCAGAACAGCGAAACACCATATATTTT.

In this sample, this clone turned up a few times. J is TRBJ1-2 and V is TRBV29-1; no definite D call. Germline values: CDR1 SQVTM, CDR2 ANQGSEA. CDR3 size: 14 residues. Trimming removed 4 bases at V and 0 bases at J, with 12 bases between. Written as DNA, the CDR3 is TGCAGCGTTGTTACCCCCGAGCCTAACTATGGCTACACCTTC. This gives the protein CSVVTPEPNYGYTF.

The V gene is TRBV5-4, the J gene TRBJ1-2, with 8 nucleotides matching TRBD1. J lost 1 base, V lost 4 bases, and 3 bases had no gene match. CDR1 is SGHNT and CDR2 is YYREEE in the germline V gene (reference sequence). The CDR3 consists of 14 residues. CDR3 sequence reads: CASSPDRGNYGYTF. The CDR3 DNA reads TGTGCCAGCAGCCCAGACAGGGGTAACTATGGCTACACCTTC.

The chain joins TRBV11-2 to TRBJ1-6; TRBD1 might be the D (6 bases). CDR1 is SGHAT, CDR2 FQNNGV, per germline. V was trimmed by 3 bases and J by 18 bases, leaving 15 bases between them. The CDR3 is 12 amino acids. DNA of the CDR3: TGTGCCAGCAGCTTTGCGGACAGAGGAACCCACTTT. This gives the protein CASSFADRGTHF.

The chain uses TRBV6-5 and TRBJ2-7; 7 nucleotides line up with TRBD2. This CDR3 contains 16 residues. Germline V CDR1 and CDR2: MNHEY, SVGAGI. V lost 1 base, J lost 5 bases, and 11 bases stayed unmatched. In DNA form, the CDR3 reads TGTGCCAGCAGTTACTTGACTAGCCCCGATCTGAACGAGCAGTACTTC. Amino acids: CASSYLTSPDLNEQYF.

This clone appeared a few times. The V and J genes are TRBV10-2 and TRBJ2-3; D possibly corresponds to TRBD2 (6 bases). Trimming left V 2 bases short and J 5 bases short, with 14 bases between. This CDR3 region has 15 residues. Germline lookup yields CDR1 WSHSY and CDR2 SAAADI. This CDR3 is CASSEGGRNRDTQYF. CDR3 DNA sequence: TGCGCCAGCAGTGAGGGGGGGAGAAATCGAGATACGCAGTATTTT.

V gene TRBV7-9 combines with J gene TRBJ1-4; TRBD1 is a possible D gene (5 bases). Looked up from germline, CDR1 is SEHNR and CDR2 is FQNEAQ (reference sequence). The CDR3 extends over 13 amino acids. V was shortened by 5 bases and J by 7 bases, with 11 bases between the two germline ends. CDR3 in amino acids: CASSRGGGEKLFF. The CDR3 bases are TGTGCCAGCAGCCGCGGGGGGGGTGAAAAACTGTTTTTT.

This clone came up a few times. The chain employs TRBV30 and TRBJ2-5; perhaps TRBD2 as D (6 bases). Per the germline V gene, CDR1 is GTSNPN and CDR2 is SVGIG (reference sequence). V was trimmed by 3 bases and J by 5 bases, leaving 7 bases between them. This CDR3 is 11 amino acids long. The CDR3 sequence: CAWSAGETQYF. Here the CDR3 DNA reads TGTGCCTGGAGCGCGGGGGAGACCCAGTACTTC.

V and J are TRBV25-1 and TRBJ2-2; no definite D call. The ends were cut back, 2 bases at V and 5 bases at J, with 6 bases in the middle. Looked up from germline, CDR1 is MGHDK and CDR2 is SYGVNS. The CDR3 consists of 13 residues. Written as DNA, the CDR3 is TGTGCCAGCAGTGAAGACTCTACCGGGGAGCTGTTTTTT. It specifies CASSEDSTGELFF.

This clone turned up a few times. J is TRBJ2-7 and V is TRBV15; 7 bases agree with TRBD1. This CDR3 is built from 14 residues. Germline V gene lookup returns CDR1 LNHNV and CDR2 YYDKDF (reference sequence). Germline trimming cut 4 bases from V and 6 bases from J; bases unmatched to any gene: 9. CDR3 sequence (DNA): TGTGCCACCAGCAACCGACAGGGCGGCAGCGAGCAGTACTTC. Translated: CATSNRQGGSEQYF.

CDR3 region: CAWSEGTPGNTIYF. The CDR3 DNA follows: TGTGCCTGGAGTGAGGGGACACCTGGAAACACCATATATTTT. This chain uses TRBV30 with TRBJ1-3; maybe TRBD1 (6 bases). Germline V CDR1 and CDR2: GTSNPN, SVGIG (reference sequence). The CDR3 has 14 residues. V lost 1 base and J 2 bases, leaving 9 bases between the germline ends.

The chain employs TRBV27 and TRBJ2-7; D may be TRBD1 (5 bases). The V end lost 2 bases, the J end lost 3 bases, and 20 bases lay between the germline ends. This CDR3 comprises 17 residues. Germline V gene data show CDR1 as MNHEY and CDR2 as SMNVEV (reference sequence). Here the CDR3 DNA reads TGTGCCAGCAGTTTAGCGTTTCGTACCTCAGGGAACTACGAGCAGTACTTC. Translating it yields CASSLAFRTSGNYEQYF.

This clone has more than one count but fewer than ten. A read error may produce the germline difference seen at one junction end. This chain links TRBV11-3 with TRBJ2-5, with a tentative D call TRBD1 (7 bases). TRBJ2-7 explains the end of the DNA better; the J call may be wrong. The CDR3 consists of 15 residues. Germline CDR1 reads SGHNT; CDR2 reads YENEEA. CDR3 sequence (DNA): TGCGCCAGCAGCCAGTGGGGCAGGGGGGCCTACGAGCAGTACTTC. Its translation: CASSQWGRGAYEQYF.

In its sample, this clone was seen a few times. This chain links TRBV11-3 with TRBJ1-1; D may be TRBD1 (6 bases). With 5 bases removed from V and 6 bases from J, the gap between germline ends came to 22 bases. Germline assignment: CDR1 SGHNT and CDR2 YENEEA. The CDR3 covers 16 residues. The CDR3 region has the DNA TGTGCCAGCAGCCTAACGTATTGGACAGCGCGCCCTGAAGCTTTCTTT. This encodes CASSLTYWTARPEAFF. The whole variable domain, filled in from reference TRBV11-3 and TRBJ1-1, reads EAGVVQSPRYKIIEKKQPVAFWCNPISGHNTLYWYLQNLGQGPELLIRYENEEAVDDSQLPKDRFSAERLKGVDSTLKIQPAELGDSAVYLCASSLTYWTARPEAFFGQGTRLTVV.

V usage is TRBV6-1 and J usage is TRBJ2-1, with 11 positions matching TRBD2. Germline CDR1 and CDR2: MNHNS and SASEGT. Losses at the gene ends were 8 bases for V and 10 bases for J; bases not matched to a gene: 13. The CDR3 spans 15 residues. The CDR3 DNA follows: TGTGCCAGCCTCGATCACGGGACTAGCGGCAACGAGCAGTTCTTC. The encoded protein is CASLDHGTSGNEQFF.

The rearrangement links TRBV30 to TRBJ2-3; maybe TRBD1 (6 bases). Germline assignment: CDR1 GTSNPN and CDR2 SVGIG (reference sequence). Trimming took off 1 base at V and 0 bases at J, with 14 bases between the two ends. This CDR3 has 16 amino acids. CDR3 region: CAWSDQGPASTDTQYF. CDR3 nucleotides: TGTGCCTGGAGTGACCAGGGGCCCGCTAGCACAGATACGCAGTATTTT.

This chain connects TRBV9 to TRBJ1-2, with TRBD1 matching 10 bases. This CDR3 has 19 residues. With 2 bases clipped from V and 2 bases from J, the junction kept 15 bases outside the gene matches. The germline V gene has CDR1 SGDLS and CDR2 YYNGEE. For the CDR3, the DNA is TGTGCCAGCAGCGTCGAGGGGTCGGGACAGGGGTCGGTAAACTATGGCTACACCTTC. Residues: CASSVEGSGQGSVNYGYTF.

The genes are TRBV4-1 and TRBJ2-3; TRBD2 matches at 7 bases. CDR1 is MGHRA and CDR2 is YSYEKL in the germline V gene. The J segment lost 2 bases and the V segment lost 0 bases, leaving 5 bases of the junction unmatched. There are 16 residues in the CDR3. DNA for the CDR3: TGCGCCAGCAGCCAAGACCCGGGGGGACTCACAGATACGCAGTATTTT. Translating gives CASSQDPGGLTDTQYF.

This clone was found once. CDR3 loop: CASSLVTGKAGELFF. The DNA for the CDR3 is TGTGCCAGCAGCTTAGTCACAGGGAAGGCCGGGGAGCTGTTTTTT. The chain recombines TRBV7-9 with TRBJ2-2; perhaps TRBD1 as D (6 bases). From germline, CDR1 is SEHNR and CDR2 FQNEAQ (reference sequence). The CDR3 covers 15 residues. The ends were cut back, 1 base at V and 6 bases at J, with 12 bases in the middle.

The chain has TRBV4-3 and TRBJ1-2; D gene ambiguous. V lost 3 bases and J lost 0, with 8 bases in between. Germline CDR1 and CDR2: LGHNA and YSLEER. CDR3 size: 14 residues. The CDR3 DNA sequence: TGCGCCAGCAGCCACCTCACAACTAACTATGGCTACACCTTC. Its protein product is CASSHLTTNYGYTF.

V and J are TRBV11-2 and TRBJ2-5; TRBD1 is a possible D gene (5 bases). The germline V gene has CDR1 SGHAT and CDR2 FQNNGV. The CDR3 loop spans 12 amino acids. Trimming left V 1 base short and J 11 bases short, with 11 bases between. The CDR3: CASSLVGQGQYF. In nucleotides, the CDR3 is TGTGCCAGCAGCTTAGTGGGCCAGGGTCAGTACTTC.

This rearrangement joins TRBV30 to TRBJ1-2; D call uncertain. Germline assignment: CDR1 GTSNPN and CDR2 SVGIG (reference sequence). Trimming pared 4 bases from V and 1 base from J, leaving 10 bases between. The CDR3 sequence is 13 residues long. CDR3 region: CAWTGWNNYGYTF. The CDR3 DNA follows: TGTGCCTGGACGGGGTGGAATAACTATGGCTACACCTTC.

The rearrangement joins TRBV7-9 to TRBJ1-2, with 9 bases that match TRBD1. CDR1 is SEHNR and CDR2 is FQNEAQ in the germline V gene (reference sequence). V lost 4 bases and J lost 5; bases outside the gene matches: 8. The length of the CDR3 is 15 residues. CDR3 amino acids: CASSSRTGEGYGYTF. For the CDR3, the DNA is TGTGCCAGCAGCTCCCGGACAGGGGAAGGGTATGGCTACACCTTC.